This TCR beta chain was documented in a study of blood T cell repertoires in COVID-19. Looking at the study overall: The United States, Italy and Spain were the sources of the acute and convalescent COVID-19 samples.

Original processing notes: Reference gene primer amplification gave estimated nucleated cell counts. Here immunoSEQ multiplex PCR was the method, and the copy in TCRdb shows in-frame clones only, minus some. That table furnishes V, J and clone size, whereas the DNA furnished D and trimming. This sample has 270,000 or so clones, with about 90% found just once. This CDR3 spans 13 amino acids. From germline, CDR1 is SGDLS and CDR2 YYNGEE. Trimming removed 7 bases from V and 3 bases from J; junction bases left unmatched: 6. Sequencing input: PBMCs or T cells enriched from blood (not recorded which). V usage is TRBV9 and J usage is TRBJ1-1; 7 bases are a match to TRBD1. The sequence was collected from a woman aged 25 to 39 with acute COVID-19. The CDR3 is CASQGGADTEAFF. CDR3 coding DNA: TGTGCCAGCCAGGGGGGAGCGGACACTGAAGCTTTCTTT.